Presented here are 17 T cell receptor beta chains from one specimen sequenced in a study of blood T cell repertoires in COVID-19. The assay was immunoSEQ multiplex PCR, and TCRdb's table has in-frame clones only and misses some. Of about 100,000 clones in the sample, 88% were seen once. The specimen was peripheral blood. These receptors all stem from a woman aged 80 or over with acute or convalescent COVID-19.

The chain uses TRBV11-2 and TRBJ1-2, with unresolved D. V lost 0 bases, J lost 7 bases, and 12 bases lay in between. The length of the CDR3 is 14 residues. The germline V gene has CDR1 SGHAT and CDR2 FQNNGV. CDR3 sequence (DNA): TGTGCCAGCAGCTTAGATCGTTGGGAGCGTGGCTACACCTTC. This sequence encodes CASSLDRWERGYTF.

The genes are TRBV13 and TRBJ2-7; 7 nucleotides match TRBD2. This CDR3 region has 14 residues. From germline, CDR1 is PRHDT and CDR2 FYEKMQ (reference sequence). V shed 6 bases, J shed 1 base, and the junction held 6 bases outside the gene matches. This chain's CDR3 is CASRRFGGSYEQYF. The CDR3 DNA reads TGTGCCAGCAGACGTTTCGGGGGGTCCTACGAGCAGTACTTC.

The V and J genes are TRBV7-2 and TRBJ1-4; no definite D call. V was clipped by 6 bases and J by 5 bases, with 13 bases between them. The CDR3 extends over 14 amino acids. Germline lookup yields CDR1 SGHTA and CDR2 FQGNSA. CDR3 sequence: CASSRGGLNEKLFF. CDR3 DNA sequence: TGTGCCAGCAGTCGGGGAGGGTTGAATGAAAAACTGTTTTTT.

This clone was picked up one time. The junction does not match germline at one end; this may be a read error. This CDR3 reads CASSYPGTGVDQHF. For the CDR3, the DNA is TGTGCCAGCAGTTACCCCGGGACAGGTGTCGATCAGCACTTC. The chain combines TRBV6-5 with TRBJ2-7; 8 bases agree with TRBD1. The CDR3 consists of 14 residues. The germline CDR1 and CDR2 sequences are MNHEY and SVGAGI.

The genes are TRBV5-1 and TRBJ2-3; 7 nucleotides line up with TRBD1. The CDR3 contains 16 residues. The J segment lost 1 base and the V segment lost 2 bases, leaving 7 bases of the junction unmatched. CDR1 and CDR2 (germline): SGHRS, YFSETQ. The CDR3, as DNA: TGCGCCAGCAGCTTCGAGGACAGGCCAGGCACAGATACGCAGTATTTT. Protein: CASSFEDRPGTDTQYF.

The V gene is TRBV15, the J gene TRBJ2-5; TRBD1 matches 9 bases. V was pared by 6 bases and J by 5 bases, with 10 bases of the junction left unmatched. This CDR3 is 15 amino acids long. Germline CDR1 is LNHNV and CDR2 is YYDKDF (reference sequence). CDR3 sequence (DNA): TGTGCCACCAGAGGACAGGGGAGGTCGTGGGAGACCCAGTACTTC. Translating it yields CATRGQGRSWETQYF.

This chain joins TRBV5-4 and TRBJ2-6; maybe TRBD1 (5 bases). This CDR3 spans 15 amino acids. V was cut by 0 bases and J by 2 bases, with 6 bases left in between. From germline, CDR1 is SGHNT and CDR2 YYREEE (reference sequence). CDR3 coding DNA: TGTGCCAGCAGCTTGGGGGGCACTGGGGCCAACGTCCTGACTTTC. It encodes CASSLGGTGANVLTF.

The genes are TRBV7-2 and TRBJ2-3, with D possibly TRBD2 on 6 matching bases. Germline V lookup: CDR1 SGHTA, CDR2 FQGNSA. The CDR3 runs 15 residues. V was clipped by 5 bases and J by 2 bases, with 14 bases between them. DNA of the CDR3: TGTGCCAGCAGCCGTACTAGCCCACTCACAGATACGCAGTATTTT. It is translated as CASSRTSPLTDTQYF.

This chain joins TRBV7-3 and TRBJ2-2; 10 bases line up with TRBD2. The CDR3 extends over 17 amino acids. CDR1 SGHTA and CDR2 FQGTGA come from the germline V gene. Losses at the gene ends were 5 bases for V and 4 bases for J; bases not matched to a gene: 10. The CDR3 nucleotides read TGTGCCAGCAGCCCTCAGCGGGGGGGCCTCGGCACCGGGGAGCTGTTTTTT. It encodes CASSPQRGGLGTGELFF.

This chain uses TRBV7-8 with TRBJ2-4, with D possibly matching TRBD2 (7 bases). Trimming cost V 6 bases and J 0 bases, with 18 bases left between them. The CDR3 loop spans 17 amino acids. Germline CDR1 and CDR2: SGHVS and FQNEAQ. In DNA form, the CDR3 reads TGTGCCAGCAGTCCCTTAGGGGGGGTGAAAGCCAAAAACATTCAGTACTTC. Its protein product is CASSPLGGVKAKNIQYF.

About this clone: A read error may account for a junction end that differs from germline. V and J are TRBV7-9 and TRBJ1-5, with TRBD1 matching 8 bases. The germline V gene has CDR1 SEHNR and CDR2 FQNEAQ (reference sequence). The CDR3 extends over 14 amino acids. DNA for the CDR3: TGTGCTAGCAGCTCGACAGGGGAAGGTCAGCCCCAGCATTTT. This codes for CASSSTGEGQPQHF. Filled out from reference TRBV7-9 and TRBJ1-5, the complete variable domain reads DTGVSQNPRHKITKRGQNVTFRCDPISEHNRLYWYRQTLGQGPEFLTYFQNEAQLEKSRLLSDRFSAERPKGSFSTLEIQRTEQGDSAMYLCASSSTGEGQPQHFGDGTRLSIL.

The genes are TRBV4-3 and TRBJ2-2; 10 bases map to TRBD2. J lost 0 bases, V lost 0 bases, and 7 bases had no gene match. CDR3 length: 19 residues. Germline V CDR1 and CDR2: LGHNA, YSLEER. The CDR3 region is CASSQDLAGVGANTGELFF. In nucleotides, the CDR3 is TGCGCCAGCAGCCAAGATCTAGCGGGAGTGGGCGCGAACACCGGGGAGCTGTTTTTT.

The chain combines TRBV11-2 with TRBJ2-3; D ambiguous. The V gene's germline CDR1 is SGHAT and CDR2 FQNNGV. The CDR3 has 14 amino acids. V was pared by 1 base and J by 8 bases, with 13 bases between. The DNA of the CDR3 is TGTGCCAGCAGCTTAGGTCCGGCCCAGGTTACGCAGTATTTT. This translates into CASSLGPAQVTQYF.

The chain carries TRBV19 and TRBJ2-2; 8 positions match TRBD2. J was trimmed by 4 bases and V by 6 bases; bases with no gene match: 7. The CDR3 extends over 15 amino acids. CDR1 LNHDA and CDR2 SQIVND come from the germline V gene (reference sequence). The CDR3 coding sequence is TGTGCCAGTAGAGAGCGGGGGCCATCCACCGGGGAGCTGTTTTTT. Its translation is CASRERGPSTGELFF. The entire variable domain, with the rest obtained from reference TRBV19 and TRBJ2-2, is as follows: DGGITQSPKYLFRKEGQNVTLSCEQNLNHDAMYWYRQDPGQGLRLIYYSQIVNDFQKGDIAEGYSVSREKKESFPLTVTSAQKNPTAFYLCASRERGPSTGELFFGEGSRLTVL.

V usage is TRBV7-2 and J usage is TRBJ1-2; D remains ambiguous. The CDR3 is 14 residues long. Germline V CDR1 and CDR2: SGHTA, FQGNSA. The V end was cut by 4 bases, the J end by 7 bases, with 16 bases between. CDR3 bases: TGTGCCAGCAGCTCCGGGTCCTGGGAGGCTGGCTACACCTTC. Encoded protein: CASSSGSWEAGYTF.

For the CDR3, the DNA is TGTGCCAGCAGCGTACTTGGACTAGCGGCAGATACGCAGTATTTT. Its protein is CASSVLGLAADTQYF. V is TRBV9 and J is TRBJ2-3; 10 bases map to TRBD2. Germline V gives CDR1 SGDLS, CDR2 YYNGEE. The CDR3 is 15 residues long. Trimming took 1 base from V and 4 from J; bases not matched to a gene: 3. Complete variable domain (other parts from reference TRBV9 and TRBJ2-3): DSGVTQTPKHLITATGQRVTLRCSPRSGDLSVYWYQQSLDQGLQFLIQYYNGEERAKGNILERFSAQQFPDLHSELNLSSLELGDSALYFCASSVLGLAADTQYFGPGTRLTVL.

For the CDR3, the DNA is TGCGCCAGCAGCCGAGGACAGGGGATGAACACTGAAGCTTTCTTT. Residues: CASSRGQGMNTEAFF. The gene calls are TRBV4-3 and TRBJ1-1; TRBD1 matches at 9 bases. CDR1 is LGHNA, CDR2 YSLEER, per germline. V lost 4 bases, J lost 0 bases, and 3 bases stayed unmatched. The CDR3 length is 15 residues.